What follows is one T cell receptor (beta chain) and its context. Its specificity is unknown. The planned depth of sequencing spanned 1 in 200,000 to 1 in 1 million T cells. Libraries were prepared by immunoSEQ multiplex PCR; TCRdb keeps only in-frame clonotypes and omits some of them. The sample consists of 130,000 or so clones, around 84% of them appearing once. CDR1 and CDR2 from the germline V gene are KGHSH and LQKENI. J gave up 0 bases and V 3 bases, and 5 bases lay outside the gene matches. This CDR3 comprises 16 residues. These data belong to a study of cytotoxic CD8 clonotypes in ibrutinib-treated CLL. Overall study results and limits: Under treatment, the uncommon public clonotypes either contracted or remained stable. Elevated clonality accompanied ibrutinib response, with a return toward baseline values at progression.

The rearrangement uses TRBV18 and TRBJ2-3, with 8 bases matching TRBD2. The clonotype originates from a human donor with chronic lymphocytic leukemia. The sequenced sample was PBMCs, obtained after 24 months of ibrutinib treatment. CDR3 bases: TGTGCCAGCTCACCCCTTAGCGGGGCTAGCACAGATACGCAGTATTTT. It translates to CASSPLSGASTDTQYF.